A selection of T cell receptor beta chains follows, all from one sample in a study of post-analysis software for immune sequencing data. TCRdb re-called the PCR reads with MiXCR, one entry per CDR3 protein. This sample has 750,000 to 950,000 distinct CDR3 sequences, with approximately 57% found just once. The sequenced material came from blood. All receptors derive from a girl aged 5-17 years with multiple sclerosis. Both conserved end residues are part of each CDR3. The D gene is left open where the match is weak. Clone size is shown for a subset of rows, as once, few, many or a class of expanded clone.

D	size	J	V	DNA	CDR3
NA	few	TRBJ2-7	TRBV12-3/TRBV12-4	TGTGCCAGCAGTTTTTCCCGTTTGGGGCAGGGAAGAAGGTCCTACGAGCAGTACTTC	CASSFSRLGQGRRSYEQYF
NA	NA	TRBJ1-2	TRBV28	TGTGCCAGCAGCCGGACCCGGGACTGCACCTTC	CASSRTRDCTF
TRBD2	NA	TRBJ2-5	TRBV29-1	TGCAGCGTTAAAGCGGGGGGGCTTGGGGAGACCCAGTACTTC	CSVKAGGLGETQYF
TRBD2	NA	TRBJ2-3	TRBV4-1	TGCGCCAGCAGCCAAGGGACTAGTAGTAATACGCAGTATTTT	CASSQGTSSNTQYF
TRBD2	once	TRBJ2-7	TRBV3-1	TGTGCCAGCAGCGGAACCGGGACTAGCGAACAACCCTACGAGCAGTACTTC	CASSGTGTSEQPYEQYF
NA	NA	TRBJ2-1	TRBV19	TGTGCCAGTAGTATATGGGGGAATGAGCAGTTCTTC	CASSIWGNEQFF
TRBD2	NA	TRBJ2-1	TRBV5-1	TGCGCCAGCAGCTTGGCTATCCCAAGCGGGGGCGATGAGCAGTTCTTC	CASSLAIPSGGDEQFF
TRBD2	NA	TRBJ2-5	TRBV5-6	TGTGCCAGCAGCTTGGCCGGGAGGGGCCCCGAGACCCAGTACTTC	CASSLAGRGPETQYF
TRBD2	NA	TRBJ2-3	TRBV5-6	TGTGCCAGCAGCACGGGAGGGCCCAGCACAGATACGCAGTATTTT	CASSTGGPSTDTQYF
NA	few	TRBJ1-1	TRBV29-1	TGCAGCACTATAGGCCCGGGGGGCACTGAAGCTTTCTTT	CSTIGPGGTEAFF
TRBD1	NA	TRBJ1-1	TRBV3-1	TGTGCCAGCAGCCAAAAATCCGGCAGGGGGCAGACTGAAGCTTTCTTT	CASSQKSGRGQTEAFF
TRBD1	few	TRBJ2-7	TRBV7-9	TGTGCCAGCAGCTTCGACAGGGGCCCGTACGAGCAGTACTTC	CASSFDRGPYEQYF
NA	few	TRBJ2-7	TRBV28	TGTGCCGGGGGATTCTCCTACGAGCAGTACTTC	CAGGFSYEQYF
NA	NA	TRBJ2-5	TRBV20-1	TGCAGTGCTAGCTACTCGGGGTTTAGCGGCGTGGGGACCCAGTACTTC	CSASYSGFSGVGTQYF
NA	once	TRBJ1-5	TRBV5-6	TGTGCCAGCAGCTTGAATACAGGCTTTATCTATCAGCCCCAGCATTTT	CASSLNTGFIYQPQHF
NA	few	TRBJ2-1	TRBV25-1	TGTGCCAGCAGTGGACATCTGAATGAGCAGTTCTTC	CASSGHLNEQFF
TRBD2	NA	TRBJ2-3	TRBV20-1	TGCAGTGCTCGCGGGACTAGCGGGGGGACAGATACGCAGTATTTT	CSARGTSGGTDTQYF
TRBD1	NA	TRBJ2-5	TRBV20-1	TGCAGTGCTAGATCCCAGACAGGGTACGAGACCCAGTACTTC	CSARSQTGYETQYF
NA	many	TRBJ2-7	TRBV7-9	TGTGCCAGCAGCTTAGCTGTGCCCTACGAGCAGTACTTC	CASSLAVPYEQYF
NA	NA	TRBJ1-1	TRBV25-1	TGTGCCAGCAACGGAGGTCCTGAAGCTTTCTTT	CASNGGPEAFF
NA	once	TRBJ1-2	TRBV6-5	TGTGCCAGCAGGGGGCCGGGCTATGGCTACACCTTC	CASRGPGYGYTF
TRBD1	NA	TRBJ2-7	TRBV11-2	TGTGCCAGCAGCCGCCGGGACAGGGTCTACGAGCAGTACTTC	CASSRRDRVYEQYF
NA	NA	TRBJ1-1	TRBV9	TGTGCCCGCACTATTGACGTACTGAACACTGAAGCTTTCTTT	CARTIDVLNTEAFF
TRBD2	NA	TRBJ2-1	TRBV7-2	TGTGCCAGCAGCTACGGGACTAGCGCCGGAAGGGGCTACAATGAGCAGTTCTTC	CASSYGTSAGRGYNEQFF
TRBD1	NA	TRBJ2-2	TRBV7-3	TGTGCCATCGGACAGGGCCCCACCGGGGAGCTGTTTTTT	CAIGQGPTGELFF
NA	NA	TRBJ1-1	TRBV20-1	TGCAGTGCTAATCTTAATGGACGGACTGAAGCTTTCTTT	CSANLNGRTEAFF
NA	NA	TRBJ2-1	TRBV7-9	TGTGCCAGCAGCCTGGGACCCGACCCCAATGAGCAGTTCTTC	CASSLGPDPNEQFF
NA	NA	TRBJ1-5	TRBV5-1	TGCGCCAGCAGCTTGGGAAGGCACCATAGCAATCAGCCCCAGCATTTT	CASSLGRHHSNQPQHF
NA	NA	TRBJ2-7	TRBV7-9	TGTGCCAGCAGCTTAGCGGTTGGGGGTGTTTACGAGCAGTACTTC	CASSLAVGGVYEQYF
TRBD1	NA	TRBJ2-7	TRBV2	TGTGCCAGCTGCTACAGGGGGCCCTACGAGCAGTACTTC	CASCYRGPYEQYF
NA	NA	TRBJ1-2	TRBV30	TGTGCCTGGGACAGCTATGGCTACACCTTC	CAWDSYGYTF
NA	NA	TRBJ1-1	TRBV10-3	TGTGCCATCAGTGAGTCTAGGGTAAACACTGAAGCTTTCTTT	CAISESRVNTEAFF
NA	NA	TRBJ2-5	TRBV5-1	TGCGCCAGCAGGCGGACAGAATCCTCCCAAGAGACCCAGTACTTC	CASRRTESSQETQYF
TRBD1	few	TRBJ1-1	TRBV2	TGTGCCAGCACTCCGGACAGGGTGAACACTGAAGCTTTCTTT	CASTPDRVNTEAFF
NA	once	TRBJ2-7	TRBV15	TGTGCCACCAGCAGAGACAGATGGGAGCAGTACTTC	CATSRDRWEQYF
NA	few	TRBJ2-7	TRBV5-5	TGTGCCAGCAGCTTGGAGAGCAACGGGCAGTACTTC	CASSLESNGQYF
NA	NA	TRBJ2-7	TRBV10-1	TGCGCCAGCAGTGAGCGATGGAACTCCTACGAGCAGTACTTC	CASSERWNSYEQYF
NA	many	TRBJ2-1	TRBV7-9	TGTGCCAGCAGCTCGTCCAACTACAATGAGCAGTTCTTC	CASSSSNYNEQFF
NA	NA	TRBJ2-1	TRBV20-1	TGCAGTGCTCCGAGGGGGACCCACTACAATGAGCAGTTCTTC	CSAPRGTHYNEQFF
NA	NA	TRBJ2-5	TRBV20-1	TGCAGTGCAACCATTGGCGGGGAGACCCAGTACTTC	CSATIGGETQYF
TRBD1	NA	TRBJ2-7	TRBV3-1	TGTGCCAGCAGCCACCCTACAGGGGACGCAAGGTTCTACGAGCAGTACTTC	CASSHPTGDARFYEQYF
NA	NA	TRBJ2-1	TRBV5-1	TGCGCCAGCAGCTCGGGTGGGTCGGGGTCCTCCTACAATGAGCAGTTCTTC	CASSSGGSGSSYNEQFF
NA	NA	TRBJ1-2	TRBV30	TGTGCCCGGCGGGGACGGGCGAACTATGGCTACACCTTC	CARRGRANYGYTF
NA	few	TRBJ2-7	TRBV12-3/TRBV12-4	TGTGCCAGCAGCCCTCTTGGGGACACAGGACAGTACTTC	CASSPLGDTGQYF
TRBD1	NA	TRBJ2-7	TRBV20-1	TGCAGTGCTAGGGGACAGGGGGCGAGGACGCGCTCCTACGAGCAGTACTTC	CSARGQGARTRSYEQYF
TRBD1	few	TRBJ1-2	TRBV7-9	TGTGCAGCAGGGACAGGGGTATACTATGGCTACACCTTC	CAAGTGVYYGYTF
NA	NA	TRBJ2-3	TRBV12-3/TRBV12-4	TGTGCCAGCAGTTTTCCCGAAAGCGCCACTAGCACAGATACGCAGTATTTT	CASSFPESATSTDTQYF
NA	NA	TRBJ2-1	TRBV20-1	TGCAGTGCCAGGGATTTTAGGGATGAGCAGTTCTTC	CSARDFRDEQFF
NA	many	TRBJ2-1	TRBV20-1	TGCAGTGCGGGGGACGGGACCTCCTCCTACAATGAGCAGTTCTTC	CSAGDGTSSYNEQFF
NA	few	TRBJ1-2	TRBV12-3/TRBV12-4	TGTGCCAGCAGTTTGGGCACCAGCTATGGCTACACCTTC	CASSLGTSYGYTF
NA	NA	TRBJ2-3	TRBV20-1	TGCAGTGCTAGAGACACAGGTCCCGGGGATACGCAGTATTTT	CSARDTGPGDTQYF
TRBD1	NA	TRBJ1-3	TRBV5-1	TGCGCCAGCAGCCCGAGGACAGGGAGAGACACCATATATTTT	CASSPRTGRDTIYF
NA	NA	TRBJ1-1	TRBV29-1	TGCAGCGTTTCACAAGCCCCAGGGGTAGTGGTGACTGAAGCTTTCTTT	CSVSQAPGVVVTEAFF
TRBD1	few	TRBJ2-5	TRBV20-1	TGCAGTGCCGACAGGGACCAAGAGACCCAGTACTTC	CSADRDQETQYF
NA	few	TRBJ2-3	TRBV29-1	TGCAGCGTGGCCCTCGAACGGCGGGATACAGATACGCAGTATTTT	CSVALERRDTDTQYF
TRBD2	NA	TRBJ2-5	TRBV7-6	TGTGCCAGCAGCTACCGACTAGCGGGACAAGAGACCCAGTACTTC	CASSYRLAGQETQYF